These 5 T cell receptor beta chains share one sample of origin, sequenced in a study of blood T cell repertoires in COVID-19 (TCRdb year 2020). The library was generated by the immunoSEQ multiplex PCR assay. In its TCRdb copy, this immuneACCESS table keeps in-frame sequences only and misses some clones. Where compared with another copy, unresolved V genes explain less than half of these, and the others have no known cause. The sample profile shows some 200,000 clones; approximately 90% of them were found once. The biggest ten clones account for about a fifth of the sample. Sequenced sample: peripheral blood. The receptors were gathered from a man aged 60 to 69 with active or convalescent COVID-19.

V and J are TRBV12-2 and TRBJ1-2; TRBD1 is the table's D call, not checked against the DNA. TRBV12-2 is a known pseudogene. The CDR3 covers 15 residues. CDR3 amino acids: CASRLALRGDYGYTF. The CDR3 region has the DNA TGTGCAAGTCGCTTAGCGCTTAGGGGCGACTATGGCTACACCTTC.

The V call is TRBV19, the J call TRBJ1-1, with TRBD1 matching 7 bases. This CDR3 is 13 amino acids long. Per germline, CDR1 LNHDA and CDR2 SQIVND (reference sequence). V shed 6 bases and J 7 bases; nucleotides not matched to a gene: 8. CDR3 DNA sequence: TGTGCCAGTAGGACAACAGGGGTTGATGAAGCTTTCTTT. This gives the protein CASRTTGVDEAFF.

The rearrangement joins TRBV4-2 to TRBJ2-7, with 12 bases lining up with TRBD2. Germline trimming cut 2 bases from V and 7 bases from J; bases unmatched to any gene: 6. CDR3 size: 15 residues. Looked up from germline, CDR1 is LGHNA and CDR2 is YNFKEQ. This CDR3 reads CASSQMLAGGEEQYF. CDR3 coding DNA: TGTGCCAGCAGCCAAATGCTAGCGGGGGGGGAGGAGCAGTACTTC.

V gene TRBV9 combines with J gene TRBJ2-5; 8 bases agree with TRBD2. Germline values: CDR1 SGDLS, CDR2 YYNGEE. This CDR3 comprises 16 residues. V dropped 4 bases and J dropped 0; count of bases not matched to a gene: 8. DNA for the CDR3: TGTGCCAGCAGCTCAAGAGGCGGGGGGAACCAAGAGACCCAGTACTTC. This sequence encodes CASSSRGGGNQETQYF.

The chain recombines TRBV9 with TRBJ1-2; 9 bases fit TRBD1. CDR3 length: 14 residues. Unmatched junction bases numbered 7, after V lost 3 bases and J lost 7 bases. Germline CDR1 is SGDLS and CDR2 is YYNGEE. The CDR3: CASSGDRGARGYTF. CDR3 coding DNA: TGTGCCAGCAGCGGAGACAGGGGGGCGCGTGGCTACACCTTC.